Following are 27 T cell receptor beta chains from one sample sequenced in a study of T cells in tumors after PD-1 blockade. Libraries were prepared by immunoSEQ multiplex PCR; TCRdb keeps only in-frame clonotypes and omits some of them. This table has approximately 47,000 clones, approximately 79% appearing once. The sample in question was PBMCs, obtained before anti-PD-1 therapy. Receptor source: a human donor with advanced basal cell or squamous cell carcinoma (not recorded which).

The rearrangement joins TRBV5-4 to TRBJ1-2, with 10 nucleotides matching TRBD1. The CDR3 spans 13 residues. Germline-derived CDR1 and CDR2 are SGHNT and YYREEE (reference sequence). V shed 2 bases and J 7 bases; nucleotides not matched to a gene: 2. This chain's CDR3 is CASSFWDRGGYTF. CDR3 in DNA: TGTGCCAGCAGCTTCTGGGACAGGGGTGGCTACACCTTC.

The chain couples TRBV9 to TRBJ2-5, with TRBD1 matching over 9 bases. V was clipped by 4 bases and J by 1 base; unmatched bases: 8. Germline CDR1 reads SGDLS; CDR2 reads YYNGEE. The CDR3 has 16 residues. CDR3 sequence: CASSPRDRVRQETQYF. CDR3 DNA: TGTGCCAGCAGCCCCCGGGACAGGGTCCGCCAAGAGACCCAGTACTTC.

The chain links TRBV18 to TRBJ1-2; D perhaps matches TRBD1 (6 bases). The germline CDR1 and CDR2 sequences are KGHSH and LQKENI. V lost 5 bases and J 7 bases, leaving 14 bases between the germline ends. The CDR3 loop spans 13 amino acids. This CDR3 reads CASSRQDTGGYTF. The CDR3, as DNA: TGTGCCAGCTCAAGACAGGACACGGGTGGCTACACCTTC. The full variable domain, its missing parts supplied by reference TRBV18 and TRBJ1-2, is NAGVMQNPRHLVRRRGQEARLRCSPMKGHSHVYWYRQLPEEGLKFMVYLQKENIIDESGMPKERFSAEFPKEGPSILRIQQVVRGDSAAYFCASSRQDTGGYTFGSGTRLTVV.

This clone was seen more than once but under ten times. This chain uses TRBV11-3 with TRBJ1-2; D perhaps matches TRBD1 (6 bases). V was cut by 5 bases and J by 3 bases, with 10 bases left in between. The CDR3 is 13 amino acids. Germline-derived CDR1 and CDR2 are SGHNT and YENEEA. The CDR3 sequence is CASSRDTYYGYTF. CDR3 bases: TGTGCCAGCAGCCGGGACACCTACTATGGCTACACCTTC. Full variable domain (missing parts from reference TRBV11-3 and TRBJ1-2): EAGVVQSPRYKIIEKKQPVAFWCNPISGHNTLYWYLQNLGQGPELLIRYENEEAVDDSQLPKDRFSAERLKGVDSTLKIQPAELGDSAVYLCASSRDTYYGYTFGSGTRLTVV.

V usage is TRBV24-1 and J usage is TRBJ2-1; tentative D call: TRBD1 (5 bases). V lost 7 bases to trimming and J lost 7 bases, with 19 bases between them. Germline-derived CDR1 and CDR2 are KGHDR and SFDVKD. The CDR3 covers 15 residues. In nucleotides, the CDR3 is TGTGCCACCAGCCCAGGGATTGGGGCGAGGAATGAGCAGTTCTTC. As protein: CATSPGIGARNEQFF.

This clone was counted a few times. The chain is built from TRBV5-1 and TRBJ2-1, with 11 bases matching TRBD2. This CDR3 has 16 residues. Trimming cost V 1 base and J 3 bases; bases outside gene matches: 3. Germline V lookup: CDR1 SGHRS, CDR2 YFSETQ. In DNA, the CDR3 is TGCGCCAGCAGCTTGACTAGCGGGGGACGCTACAATGAGCAGTTCTTC. It codes for CASSLTSGGRYNEQFF.

The CDR3 coding sequence is TGCGCCAGCAGCTTGAACGGAGTGATAGCTGGAGATACGCAGTATTTT. Translated, it gives CASSLNGVIAGDTQYF. This sequence joins TRBV5-1 and TRBJ2-3; D uncertain. With 1 base removed from V and 5 bases from J, the gap between germline ends came to 17 bases. This CDR3 contains 16 residues. The germline V gene encodes CDR1 SGHRS and CDR2 YFSETQ.

The rearrangement joins TRBV11-3 to TRBJ2-7; perhaps TRBD2 as D (6 bases). CDR3 length equals 16 residues. Trimming pared 2 bases from V and 2 bases from J, leaving 16 bases between. The germline gives CDR1 SGHNT, CDR2 YENEEA. The CDR3 protein is CASSLNYGSNTYEQYF. The DNA for the CDR3 is TGTGCCAGCAGCTTAAATTACGGGAGTAACACCTACGAGCAGTACTTC.

This clone was seen once. This chain links TRBV9 with TRBJ2-7; D gene unclear. CDR1 and CDR2 (germline): SGDLS, YYNGEE. This CDR3 has 12 residues. V was clipped by 0 bases and J by 7 bases, with 8 bases between them. CDR3 sequence reads: CASSVGGGEQYF. The CDR3 DNA reads TGTGCCAGCAGCGTAGGAGGTGGGGAGCAGTACTTC.

The chain couples TRBV7-2 to TRBJ2-5; D may match TRBD1 or TRBD2 (5 bases each). CDR3 size: 13 residues. Trimming took off 6 bases at V and 5 bases at J, with 13 bases between the two ends. Germline CDR1 and CDR2: SGHTA and FQGNSA. The CDR3 sequence: CASRWGGLETQYF. CDR3 in DNA: TGTGCCAGCAGATGGGGCGGGCTGGAGACCCAGTACTTC.

This sequence joins TRBV19 and TRBJ2-3; 9 bases match TRBD2. The J segment lost 6 bases and the V segment lost 4 bases, leaving 11 bases of the junction unmatched. In germline, CDR1 is LNHDA, CDR2 SQIVND (reference sequence). CDR3 length: 16 residues. The CDR3 region is CASSTLAGARRDTQYF. For the CDR3, the DNA is TGTGCCAGTAGTACTTTAGCGGGAGCCCGTCGGGATACGCAGTATTTT.

This chain joins TRBV29-1 and TRBJ2-1; possibly TRBD1 for D (6 bases). Germline assignment: CDR1 SQVTM and CDR2 ANQGSEA. The germline V and J ends were trimmed by 4 bases and 7 bases, with 17 bases remaining between them. The CDR3 runs 14 residues. CDR3 DNA: TGCAGCGTTGCACGGTCGGCAGGGGAAAATGAGCAGTTCTTC. It yields the protein CSVARSAGENEQFF.

This clone occurred once. The chain recombines TRBV6-1 with TRBJ2-1; 9 positions match TRBD2. Germline values: CDR1 MNHNS, CDR2 SASEGT. CDR3 length: 15 amino acids. V lost 0 bases and J lost 15; bases outside the gene matches: 12. The CDR3 loop is CASSEAMASGKVRFF. The CDR3 coding sequence is TGTGCCAGCAGTGAAGCGATGGCTAGCGGGAAGGTCAGGTTCTTC.

In its sample, this clone was seen once. DNA of the CDR3: TGTGCCAGCAGTTTCCTCCGATCCATAGGGTACAGGATAGGATACGAGCAGTACTTC. It is translated as CASSFLRSIGYRIGYEQYF. The rearrangement joins TRBV28 to TRBJ2-7, with D maybe TRBD1 (5 bases). Per germline, CDR1 MDHEN and CDR2 SYDVKM. CDR3 length: 19 residues. Trimming pared 3 bases from V and 4 bases from J, leaving 28 bases between. The variable domain in full, with the rest retrieved from reference TRBV28 and TRBJ2-7, is DVKVTQSSRYLVKRTGEKVFLECVQDMDHENMFWYRQDPGLGLRLIYFSYDVKMKEKGDIPEGYSVSREKKERFSLILESASTNQTSMYLCASSFLRSIGYRIGYEQYFGPGTRLTVT.

V is TRBV28 and J is TRBJ1-1; TRBD1 is a possible D gene (6 bases). This CDR3 is built from 15 residues. Per the germline V gene, CDR1 is MDHEN and CDR2 is SYDVKM. V lost 7 bases to trimming and J lost 1 base, with 16 bases between them. The CDR3 spells CASISPTGSNTEAFF. DNA of the CDR3: TGTGCCAGCATTTCACCCACAGGGTCGAACACTGAAGCTTTCTTT.

This clone was seen at least ten times. The chain recombines TRBV10-3 with TRBJ1-2; 8 bases agree with TRBD1. The CDR3 runs to 14 residues. The germline V gene has CDR1 ENHRY and CDR2 SYGVKD. The junction had 9 bases not matched to a gene; V was cut back by 6 bases and J by 6 bases. Here the CDR3 reads CAISQIGQGHGYTF. CDR3 bases: TGTGCCATCAGCCAAATTGGACAGGGTCATGGCTACACCTTC.

The J gene is TRBJ2-7, the V gene TRBV2; D ambiguous. Trimming took off 1 base at V and 5 bases at J, with 12 bases between the two ends. The germline gives CDR1 SNHLY, CDR2 FYNNEI. The CDR3 is made up of 14 amino acids. CDR3 sequence (DNA): TGTGCCAGCAGTGAAGGACGGATTAGGGACGAGCAGTACTTC. It codes for CASSEGRIRDEQYF.

The chain has TRBV19 and TRBJ1-2, with D possibly being TRBD1 (5 bases). V was trimmed by 1 base and J by 4 bases, leaving 13 bases between them. The CDR3 loop spans 15 amino acids. Germline V CDR1 and CDR2: LNHDA, SQIVND (reference sequence). DNA for the CDR3: TGTGCCAGTAGTATAGCGCATCAGGGTGGCTATGGCTACACCTTC. This gives the protein CASSIAHQGGYGYTF.

The V gene is TRBV6-1, the J gene TRBJ1-2; D call uncertain. Germline values: CDR1 MNHNS, CDR2 SASEGT. The CDR3 sequence is 12 residues long. V lost 2 bases to trimming and J lost 4 bases, with 5 bases between them. The CDR3 region is CASSENGYGYTF. Here the CDR3 DNA reads TGTGCCAGCAGTGAAAATGGCTATGGCTACACCTTC.

The rearrangement uses TRBV12-3 or TRBV12-4 and TRBJ1-2; 9 bases align to TRBD1. V shed 8 bases and J 5 bases; nucleotides not matched to a gene: 6. This CDR3 has 13 amino acids. The CDR3 sequence: CASHTGTGYGYTF. CDR3 DNA: TGTGCCAGCCACACCGGGACAGGGTATGGCTACACCTTC.

The rearrangement joins TRBV19 to TRBJ2-5, with no clear D. Germline assignment: CDR1 LNHDA and CDR2 SQIVND (reference sequence). The CDR3 extends over 13 amino acids. V dropped 5 bases and J dropped 1 base, with 8 bases sitting between them. Written as DNA, the CDR3 is TGTGCCAGTAGTCGCAGACTCCAAGAGACCCAGTACTTC. Amino acids: CASSRRLQETQYF.

This rearrangement joins TRBV13 to TRBJ1-1; TRBD1 matches 8 bases. The J segment lost 5 bases and the V segment lost 2 bases, leaving 4 bases of the junction unmatched. CDR3 length: 14 residues. Germline-derived CDR1 and CDR2 are PRHDT and FYEKMQ (reference sequence). In nucleotides, the CDR3 is TGTGCCAGCAGCTTAACGACAGGGGATACTGAAGCTTTCTTT. Translating it yields CASSLTTGDTEAFF.

The rearrangement uses TRBV5-1 and TRBJ1-2; D is ambiguous. V lost 4 bases and J 0 bases, leaving 19 bases between the germline ends. From germline, CDR1 is SGHRS and CDR2 YFSETQ. This CDR3 is built from 17 residues. The CDR3 loop is CASSPALRTLTNYGYTF. Here the CDR3 DNA reads TGCGCCAGCAGCCCCGCGCTGAGGACGTTAACTAACTATGGCTACACCTTC.

The V and J genes are TRBV3-1 (or the pseudogene TRBV3-2) and TRBJ2-6, with a tentative D call TRBD2 (5 bases). The CDR3 length is 18 residues. The ends were cut back, 3 bases at V and 0 bases at J, with 15 bases in the middle. CDR1 and CDR2 from the germline V gene are LGHDT and YNNKEL (reference sequence). The CDR3 DNA reads as TGTGCCAGCAGCCACCAGGAAGCGACTATCTCTGGGGCCAACGTCCTGACTTTC. Translating it yields CASSHQEATISGANVLTF.

The genes are TRBV11-1 and TRBJ2-7, with TRBD2 matching 16 bases. CDR1 is SGHAT and CDR2 is FQDESV in the germline V gene (reference sequence). This CDR3 region has 16 residues. V trimming: 5 bases; J trimming: 3 bases; junction bases outside the gene matches: 4. The CDR3 nucleotides read TGTGCCAGCAGCCCCGGGACTAGCGGGAGGGTCTACGAGCAGTACTTC. It specifies CASSPGTSGRVYEQYF.

The genes are TRBV5-6 and TRBJ2-7; no firm D call. From germline, CDR1 is SGHDT and CDR2 YYEEEE. The CDR3 is 12 residues long. Deletions cut 4 bases from V and 6 bases from J, with 11 bases between. CDR3: CASSLVRSEQYF. CDR3 bases: TGTGCCAGCAGCCTGGTCAGAAGCGAGCAGTACTTC.

The chain joins TRBV6-5 to TRBJ1-6; D unresolved. The CDR3 spans 15 residues. The germline CDR1 and CDR2 sequences are MNHEY and SVGAGI. V lost 6 bases and J 7 bases, leaving 16 bases between the germline ends. CDR3 residues: CASRPRAGRNSPLHF. In DNA form, the CDR3 reads TGTGCCAGCAGGCCTAGGGCCGGTCGGAATTCACCCCTCCACTTT.